The 10 T cell receptor beta chains given below trace back to one sample, sequenced in a study of blood T cell repertoires in COVID-19. Method: immunoSEQ multiplex PCR; TCRdb's copy keeps in-frame clones and lacks some. The table shows around 380,000 clones, with 81% occurring only once. The material sequenced was peripheral blood. The receptors shown here come from a human donor with acute or convalescent COVID-19. The donor label of this sample is uncertain.

This clone has only a few counts. CDR3 in amino acids: CATSQGLASTDTQYF. In DNA form, the CDR3 reads TGTGCCACCAGCCAGGGACTAGCGAGCACAGATACGCAGTATTTT. V gene TRBV15 combines with J gene TRBJ2-3, with 10 bases identical to TRBD2. The junction had 2 bases not matched to a gene; V was cut back by 5 bases and J by 0 bases. The germline V gene encodes CDR1 LNHNV and CDR2 YYDKDF (reference sequence). The CDR3 extends over 15 amino acids.

In its sample, this clone was seen many times. The chain couples TRBV3-1 (or the pseudogene TRBV3-2) to TRBJ1-2; D is possibly TRBD1 (5 bases). The CDR3 is made up of 18 amino acids. Germline V gene lookup returns CDR1 LGHDT and CDR2 YNNKEL (reference sequence). Trimming cost V 2 bases and J 0 bases, with 19 bases left between them. CDR3 coding DNA: TGTGCCAGCAGCCAACTCATAGGGGTGGGCATCGCTAACTATGGCTACACCTTC. Protein sequence: CASSQLIGVGIANYGYTF.

The genes are TRBV11-2 and TRBJ2-1, with D hard to call. Germline loops: CDR1 SGHAT, CDR2 FQNNGV. The CDR3 covers 13 residues. The V end was cut by 4 bases, the J end by 6 bases, with 10 bases between. CDR3 sequence (DNA): TGTGCCAGCAGCTCCTTTAGGAGCAATGAGCAGTTCTTC. Encoded protein: CASSSFRSNEQFF.

The chain couples TRBV30 to TRBJ1-3, with TRBD1 matching 9 bases. The CDR3 totals 15 residues. Germline CDR1 is GTSNPN and CDR2 is SVGIG (reference sequence). After removal of 3 bases from V and 3 bases from J, the junction contained 6 bases not matched to a gene. The CDR3 DNA follows: TGTGCCTGGAGGATAGCGGGACAGGGTGGAAACACCATATATTTT. It specifies CAWRIAGQGGNTIYF. Together with reference TRBV30 and TRBJ1-3, the CDR3 gives the full variable domain: SQTIHQWPATLVQPVGSPLSLECTVEGTSNPNLYWYRQAAGRGLQLLFYSVGIGQISSEVPQNLSASRPQDRQFILSSKKLLLSDSGFYLCAWRIAGQGGNTIYFGEGSWLTVV.

This clone occurred a few times. This chain uses TRBV6-5 with TRBJ1-1; a weak D match, TRBD1 (6 bases). This CDR3 has 15 residues. Looked up from germline, CDR1 is MNHEY and CDR2 is SVGAGI. Trimming removed 4 bases from V and 6 bases from J, with 18 bases in between. This CDR3 is CASSSFQGPVAEAFF. The CDR3 DNA reads TGTGCCAGCAGTTCATTCCAGGGGCCCGTCGCTGAAGCTTTCTTT.

This chain uses TRBV2 with TRBJ1-2, with TRBD1 identical over 7 bases. V lost 6 bases, J lost 4 bases, and 5 bases stayed unmatched. Germline V gene sequence: CDR1 SNHLY, CDR2 FYNNEI. The CDR3 is 13 amino acids. The CDR3 nucleotides are TGTGCCAGCAGCTCGACAGGGTTCTATGGCTACACCTTC. Its protein is CASSSTGFYGYTF.

The rearrangement links TRBV30 to TRBJ2-1; D might be TRBD2 (6 bases). This CDR3 has 13 residues. V lost 1 base to trimming and J lost 9 bases, with 13 bases between them. Per the germline V gene, CDR1 is GTSNPN and CDR2 is SVGIG (reference sequence). CDR3 in amino acids: CAWSGTGVGEQFF. CDR3 DNA: TGTGCCTGGAGTGGGACGGGAGTGGGTGAGCAGTTCTTC.

The chain recombines TRBV6-1 with TRBJ1-4, with D tentatively TRBD1 (5 bases). V was pared by 4 bases and J by 0 bases, with 18 bases between. The germline V gene encodes CDR1 MNHNS and CDR2 SASEGT. The CDR3 spans 18 residues. CDR3 DNA: TGTGCCAGCAGTGTCGGAAGGGGCACTAAAACAACTAATGAAAAACTGTTTTTT. Amino acid sequence: CASSVGRGTKTTNEKLFF.

In its sample, this clone was seen once. Written as DNA, the CDR3 is TGTGCCAGCAGCTTAGCATCAGGGGGCACTGAAGCTTTCTTT. It specifies CASSLASGGTEAFF. The chain joins TRBV11-2 to TRBJ1-1; 7 nucleotides line up with TRBD1. The J segment lost 4 bases and the V segment lost 1 base, leaving 3 bases of the junction unmatched. Germline V gives CDR1 SGHAT, CDR2 FQNNGV. The CDR3 length is 14 residues.

This clone has only one observation. The chain links TRBV11-2 to TRBJ1-1; D is unclear. V was cut by 6 bases and J by 10 bases, with 24 bases left in between. The CDR3 is 15 amino acids. Germline lookup yields CDR1 SGHAT and CDR2 FQNNGV. CDR3 amino acids: CASRIGQRTAGGAFF. The CDR3 DNA follows: TGTGCCAGCAGGATAGGCCAGCGGACGGCCGGAGGAGCTTTCTTT.